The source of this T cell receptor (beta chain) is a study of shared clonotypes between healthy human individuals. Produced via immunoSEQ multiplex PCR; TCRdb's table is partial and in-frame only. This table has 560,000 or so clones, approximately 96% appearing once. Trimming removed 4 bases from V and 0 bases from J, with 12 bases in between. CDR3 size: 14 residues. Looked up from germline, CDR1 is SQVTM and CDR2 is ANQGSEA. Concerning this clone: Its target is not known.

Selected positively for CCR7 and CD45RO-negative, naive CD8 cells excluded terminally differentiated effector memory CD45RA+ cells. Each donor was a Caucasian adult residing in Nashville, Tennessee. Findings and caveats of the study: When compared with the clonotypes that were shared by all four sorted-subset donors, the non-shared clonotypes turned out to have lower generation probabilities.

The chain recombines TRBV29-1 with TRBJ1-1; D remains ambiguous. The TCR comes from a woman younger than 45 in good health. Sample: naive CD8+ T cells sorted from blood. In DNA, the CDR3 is TGCAGCGTTGTTGGTAAGAGGATGAACACTGAAGCTTTCTTT. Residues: CSVVGKRMNTEAFF.